This TCR beta chain was documented in a study of blood T cell repertoires in COVID-19 (dated by TCRdb to 2018 to 2021). About the full investigation: Samples from collaborators originated in the United States, Italy and Spain and spanned both the acute and convalescent phases of COVID-19. The prospective study material was composed of cDNA or gDNA derived from T cells, B-cell-depleted T cells, or PBMCs. Deeply sampled blood TCRbeta repertoires from subjects exposed to, actively infected with, or recovered from COVID-19 were included in the dataset. The repertoires were made available in a free public database intended to serve as a resource for research on the immune response to SARS-CoV-2. Where available, HLA class I and class II types were taken from metadata supplied by the sample provider and were not determined by assay-based typing. The samples were drawn from two sources: the first 160 participants of the ongoing ImmuneRACE study, and about 1,300 subjects contributed by 6 global collaborators. The sample metadata nearly always contained a de-identified subject ID, COVID-19 status, age in years and sex. Paper-wide results and their limitations: The amount of clinical and demographic metadata varied by source and participant and was provided uncurated.

V drops 8 bases and J drops 9 bases, leaving 14 bases in between. Counted from cysteine to phenylalanine, this CDR3 has 11 amino acids. Only the CDR3 DNA is retained, 33 bases long and in frame from the first base. Reading the germline V gene gives CDR1 SQVTM and CDR2 ANQGSEA. TCRbeta CDR3 regions were amplified from genomic DNA by means of the immunoSEQ Assay, a bias-controlled multiplex PCR. On the study's bioinformatics: Within the assay, amplification of reference gene primers was used to estimate how many nucleated cells each sample contained. To quantify the absolute abundance of each unique TCRbeta CDR3 rearrangement, sequence reads were collapsed and filtered. Productive Simpson clonality was computed per sample as the square root of Simpson's diversity index over productive rearrangements. The clones in this table, taken by TCRdb from immuneACCESS, are in-frame only. Not every clone is retained; where verified, under half of the shortfall comes from an unresolved V gene, and the cause of the rest is unknown. The V and J calls and the clone size are those of that table, but D and trimming were determined from the DNA. A total of just over 25,000 clones appear in this sample, around 90% of them only once. Approximately 7.6% of the sample is taken by the ten largest.

Only a few counts were recorded for this clone. Its cognate antigen has yet to be identified. Qualities for individual bases were not recorded, and no much larger clone is one base off. Whole blood was collected in K2EDTA tubes by collaborating institutions according to the institutions' own protocols. For TCRbeta analysis, collaborators shipped samples as frozen whole blood, isolated PBMCs, or DNA extracted from either of those sample types. The sequence was collected from a human donor in a cohort sampled during active COVID-19. The chain uses TRBV29-1 and TRBJ2-1, and possibly TRBD2, on 5 matching bases. Specimen: peripheral blood. The bases read TGCAGCTCTGGAGGTTACGGTGAGCAGTTCTTC. It is translated as CSSGGYGEQFF.